Ten or more counts support the clone carrying this T cell receptor beta chain. Its antigen remains unidentified. One entry per CDR3 protein, called by TCRdb with MiXCR from the reads. The data contain 200,000 to 250,000 distinct CDR3 sequences, around an eighth of them singletons. This entry belongs to a study of T cell repertoires in cytomegalovirus infection. General study points: CMV carriers with the relevant HLA were identified by cumulative public TCR beta family frequency.

V lost 1 base and J lost 4, with 8 bases in between. CDR3 length: 14 amino acids. Germline V lookup: CDR1 SGHTA, CDR2 FQGNSA. V and J are TRBV7-2 and TRBJ1-5, with a weak D call TRBD1 (5 bases). Source material: PBMCs. This clonotype originated in a human donor in good health (CMV status not recorded). Some clones in this sample may be carry-over from other donors' samples. In DNA form, the CDR3 reads TGTGCCAGCAGCTTAGTAAAGGGGAATCAGCCCCAGCATTTT. The encoded protein is CASSLVKGNQPQHF.